These 17 T cell receptor beta chains came from one sample sequenced in a study of cytotoxic CD8 clonotypes in ibrutinib-treated CLL. Profiled with immunoSEQ multiplex PCR; TCRdb holds only in-frame clones, not every one. The table shows some 81,000 clones, with roughly 77% occurring only once. The starting material was PBMCs, obtained after 12 months of ibrutinib treatment. Receptors were obtained from a human donor with chronic lymphocytic leukemia.

A few counts support this clone. The chain carries TRBV7-8 and TRBJ1-5; tentative D call: TRBD1 (5 bases). The germline gives CDR1 SGHVS, CDR2 FQNEAQ. V was cut by 0 bases and J by 6 bases, with 15 bases left in between. The CDR3 consists of 16 residues. The CDR3 nucleotides read TGTGCCAGCAGCTTAGCCCGGGGTGGGGGGGTTCAGCCCCAGCATTTT. It specifies CASSLARGGGVQPQHF.

V and J are TRBV20-1 and TRBJ1-6; D is ambiguous. This CDR3 comprises 11 residues. With 1 base removed from V and 17 bases from J, the gap between germline ends came to 12 bases. Germline V lookup: CDR1 DFQATT, CDR2 SNEGSKA (reference sequence). The CDR3 DNA reads as TGCAGTGCTAGAGGACCCCTCCAAGTCCACTTT. Translating it yields CSARGPLQVHF.

This rearrangement joins TRBV19 to TRBJ1-2, with TRBD1 matching 10 bases. The ends lost 7 bases at V and 4 bases at J; junction bases unmatched: 12. This CDR3 comprises 16 residues. Germline V CDR1 and CDR2: LNHDA, SQIVND (reference sequence). CDR3 loop: CASNVLTGGFVYGYTF. DNA of the CDR3: TGTGCCAGTAACGTCCTGACAGGGGGCTTCGTCTATGGCTACACCTTC.

This chain uses TRBV5-1 with TRBJ1-1; maybe TRBD1 (5 bases). The CDR3 has 16 amino acids. With 0 bases removed from V and 4 bases from J, the gap between germline ends came to 16 bases. Germline assignment: CDR1 SGHRS and CDR2 YFSETQ. DNA of the CDR3: TGCGCCAGCAGCTTGGGGCGAGGGCGGGACTCCACTGAAGCTTTCTTT. It yields the protein CASSLGRGRDSTEAFF.

The chain recombines TRBV19 with TRBJ2-1; 12 bases are shared with TRBD2. Germline CDR1 and CDR2: LNHDA and SQIVND (reference sequence). The CDR3 runs 15 residues. V shed 5 bases, J shed 6 bases, and the junction held 5 bases outside the gene matches. This CDR3 is CASSVLAGGSNEQFF. The CDR3 DNA follows: TGTGCCAGTAGTGTACTAGCGGGGGGAAGCAATGAGCAGTTCTTC.

This CDR3 reads CASSQVEGDYEQYF. The CDR3, as DNA: TGCGCCAGCAGCCAAGTTGAGGGGGACTACGAGCAGTACTTC. This chain uses TRBV4-1 with TRBJ2-7, with D perhaps matching TRBD1 (6 bases). From germline, CDR1 is MGHRA and CDR2 YSYEKL. This CDR3 has 14 residues. The V and J ends lost 1 base and 3 bases respectively, with 10 bases between them.

The chain is built from TRBV28 and TRBJ2-1; no clear D gene. This CDR3 region has 11 residues. The germline V gene encodes CDR1 MDHEN and CDR2 SYDVKM. V was clipped by 3 bases and J by 8 bases, with 5 bases between them. CDR3 in DNA: TGTGCCAGCAGTTTCTTTTATGAGCAGTTCTTC. Amino acids: CASSFFYEQFF.

CDR3 loop: CASKTGGETQYF. The CDR3 nucleotides read TGTGCCAGTAAGACAGGGGGCGAGACCCAGTACTTC. This chain connects TRBV19 to TRBJ2-5; 10 bases line up with TRBD1. The trim removed 7 bases at V and 5 bases at J, leaving 1 base unmatched. The CDR3 runs 12 residues. Germline lookup yields CDR1 LNHDA and CDR2 SQIVND (reference sequence).

This clone was found once. J is TRBJ2-3 and V is TRBV7-9; 9 bases line up with TRBD2. This CDR3 comprises 15 residues. Germline CDR1 SEHNR, CDR2 FQNEAQ (reference sequence). Trimming cost V 5 bases and J 5 bases; bases outside gene matches: 8. The CDR3 protein is CASSLTSGTKDTQYF. The CDR3 DNA sequence: TGTGCCAGCAGCCTGACTAGCGGAACCAAAGATACGCAGTATTTT.

The genes are TRBV9 and TRBJ2-5; 13 positions match TRBD2. This CDR3 spans 16 amino acids. V lost 3 bases, J lost 5 bases, and 7 bases stayed unmatched. Germline V lookup: CDR1 SGDLS, CDR2 YYNGEE. This chain's CDR3 is CASSATSGGVVETQYF. CDR3 nucleotides: TGTGCCAGCAGCGCAACTAGCGGGGGGGTCGTTGAGACCCAGTACTTC.

This clone has just one count. The chain employs TRBV29-1 and TRBJ1-2, with D perhaps TRBD1 (6 bases). CDR1 is SQVTM and CDR2 is ANQGSEA in the germline V gene. There are 12 residues in the CDR3. V lost 7 bases and J lost 5, with 14 bases in between. The CDR3 is CSADTGTYGYTF. In nucleotides, the CDR3 is TGCAGCGCCGACACAGGGACGTATGGCTACACCTTC.

The chain uses TRBV4-3 and TRBJ2-1, with D perhaps matching TRBD1 (5 bases). Germline CDR1 is LGHNA and CDR2 is YSLEER. V was trimmed by 3 bases and J by 9 bases, leaving 15 bases between them. This CDR3 contains 14 residues. CDR3 region: CASSHRLNTGEQFF. In DNA, the CDR3 is TGCGCCAGCAGCCACCGACTCAACACAGGTGAGCAGTTCTTC.

The chain has TRBV5-1 and TRBJ1-2; no firm D call. The ends were cut back, 0 bases at V and 8 bases at J, with 14 bases in the middle. This CDR3 contains 14 residues. Per germline, CDR1 SGHRS and CDR2 YFSETQ. The CDR3 DNA is TGCGCCAGCAGCTTGGGGGCAGGTGATCGGGGCTACACCTTC. This codes for CASSLGAGDRGYTF.

The chain recombines TRBV10-3 with TRBJ2-5; TRBD2 matches 10 bases. Germline V gene data show CDR1 as ENHRY and CDR2 as SYGVKD. This CDR3 is 13 amino acids long. The trim removed 10 bases at V and 7 bases at J, leaving 9 bases unmatched. CDR3 sequence reads: CATTSGPTGTQYF. The CDR3 coding sequence is TGTGCCACGACTAGCGGGCCGACGGGGACCCAGTACTTC.

This chain uses TRBV7-7 with TRBJ2-3; 14 positions match TRBD2. Germline CDR1 is SSHAT and CDR2 is FNYEAQ (reference sequence). V dropped 5 bases and J dropped 4; count of bases not matched to a gene: 5. This CDR3 is 16 amino acids long. As DNA, the CDR3 is TGTGCCAGCAGCCAGGGACTAGCGGGAGAGGCAGATACGCAGTATTTT. Translated, it gives CASSQGLAGEADTQYF.

This clone was detected many times. The chain combines TRBV7-2 with TRBJ2-3, with 8 bases aligning to TRBD2. V was clipped by 5 bases and J by 1 base; unmatched bases: 14. The CDR3 consists of 18 residues. Per the germline V gene, CDR1 is SGHTA and CDR2 is FQGNSA. Here the CDR3 DNA reads TGTGCCAGCAGCCACAGCGGGAGCGGGAGTTGGGGCACAGATACGCAGTATTTT. Encoded protein: CASSHSGSGSWGTDTQYF.

The V call is TRBV20-1, the J call TRBJ2-5; no reliable D call. Trimming left V 6 bases short and J 5 bases short, with 7 bases between. The germline V gene has CDR1 DFQATT and CDR2 SNEGSKA (reference sequence). The CDR3 spans 10 residues. In nucleotides, the CDR3 is TGCAGTGCGGCCGGGGAGACCCAGTACTTC. Amino acids: CSAAGETQYF.